The 20 T cell receptor beta chains presented below share a single source sample, sequenced in a study of patients and donors after allogeneic stem cell transplantation. TCRdb used MiXCR to reprocess the RT-PCR reads, holding one entry per CDR3 protein. Among 30,000 or so distinct CDR3 sequences listed, 6.5% to 7% were seen once. Sequencing was done on a sample of blood, either unsorted or a sorted T cell fraction (not recorded which). These receptors all stem from a human donor who was either an allogeneic HSCT recipient or a stem cell or donor lymphocyte infusion donor (not recorded which). It is not recorded whose cells these are; they may come from a transplant donor.

Many counts were recorded for this clonotype. The rearrangement joins TRBV6-2 or TRBV6-3 to TRBJ2-3; the D gene is possibly TRBD2 (6 bases). V lost 4 bases to trimming and J lost 5 bases, with 10 bases between them. Germline lookup yields CDR1 MNHEY and CDR2 SVGEGT. The CDR3 length is 13 residues. The CDR3 protein is CASSSDGGDTQYF. DNA for the CDR3: TGTGCCAGCAGTTCGGACGGGGGAGATACGCAGTATTTT.

This clonotype was seen ten or more times. The gene calls are TRBV5-6 and TRBJ1-2, with D possibly TRBD1 on 5 matching bases. The ends were cut back, 4 bases at V and 0 bases at J, with 7 bases in the middle. Germline V gene sequence: CDR1 SGHDT, CDR2 YYEEEE. The CDR3 covers 13 residues. The CDR3 DNA reads as TGTGCCAGCAGCCGGGGACCTAACTATGGCTACACCTTC. As protein: CASSRGPNYGYTF. Together with reference TRBV5-6 and TRBJ1-2, the CDR3 gives the full variable domain: DAGVTQSPTHLIKTRGQQVTLRCSPKSGHDTVSWYQQALGQGPQFIFQYYEEEERQRGNFPDRFSGHQFPNYSSELNVNALLLGDSALYLCASSRGPNYGYTFGSGTRLTVV.

This clonotype was counted at least ten times. J is TRBJ1-2 and V is TRBV5-6, with D tentatively TRBD1 (5 bases). From germline, CDR1 is SGHDT and CDR2 YYEEEE. The V end lost 2 bases, the J end lost 4 bases, and 9 bases lay between the germline ends. The CDR3 loop spans 13 amino acids. The CDR3 protein is CASSFGTLYGYTF. CDR3 bases: TGTGCCAGCAGCTTTGGGACCCTCTATGGCTACACCTTC.

This clonotype was recorded at least ten times. The chain carries TRBV6-5 and TRBJ2-5; D is perhaps TRBD2 (5 bases). CDR1 MNHEY and CDR2 SVGAGI come from the germline V gene. The CDR3 loop spans 16 amino acids. Trimming left V 0 bases short and J 4 bases short, with 15 bases between. The CDR3 bases are TGTGCCAGCAGTTACTCCGGAGGCGCCTCACGAGAGACCCAGTACTTC. Its translation is CASSYSGGASRETQYF.

This clonotype was recorded many times. This chain uses TRBV27 with TRBJ2-1; perhaps TRBD1 as D (6 bases). The CDR3 sequence is 15 residues long. CDR1 MNHEY and CDR2 SMNVEV come from the germline V gene (reference sequence). The V end lost 3 bases, the J end lost 1 base, and 10 bases lay between the germline ends. The CDR3 here is CASSFPGASYNEQFF. The CDR3 DNA is TGTGCCAGCAGTTTCCCAGGGGCGTCCTACAATGAGCAGTTCTTC.

CDR3 sequence (DNA): TGTGCCAGCAGACTTCAGGGGAGCTCTGGAAACACCATATATTTT. Amino acids: CASRLQGSSGNTIYF. The chain is built from TRBV11-3 and TRBJ1-3; TRBD1 is a possible D gene (6 bases). Germline CDR1 and CDR2: SGHNT and YENEEA. The CDR3 spans 15 residues. The V and J ends lost 6 bases and 0 bases respectively, with 12 bases between them.

This clonotype has ten or more counts. This sequence joins TRBV29-1 and TRBJ1-1; D is ambiguous. The V end lost 4 bases, the J end lost 0 bases, and 6 bases lay between the germline ends. This CDR3 contains 12 residues. Germline-derived CDR1 and CDR2 are SQVTM and ANQGSEA. CDR3 in amino acids: CSVAVLNTEAFF. Here the CDR3 DNA reads TGCAGCGTTGCCGTCTTGAACACTGAAGCTTTCTTT.

Many counts were recorded for this clonotype. The CDR3 DNA is TGTGCCAGCAGCCCGGGGGGGGTGGCCAAAAACATTCAGTACTTC. The encoded protein is CASSPGGVAKNIQYF. V gene TRBV21-1 combines with J gene TRBJ2-4; the table's D call, TRBD1, was not checked against the DNA. TRBV21-1 is marked as a pseudogene. The CDR3 extends over 15 amino acids.

This clonotype was counted many times. The CDR3 nucleotides are TGTGCCAGCAGTTACACACTAGCCTATGAGCAGTTCTTC. This encodes CASSYTLAYEQFF. The V and J genes are TRBV28 and TRBJ2-1; the D gene is possibly TRBD2 (6 bases). Germline assignment: CDR1 MDHEN and CDR2 SYDVKM. V lost 4 bases and J lost 8, with 12 bases in between. This CDR3 spans 13 amino acids.

There are many counts of this clonotype. J is TRBJ1-2 and V is TRBV28, with 7 bases aligning to TRBD1. Germline V gene data show CDR1 as MDHEN and CDR2 as SYDVKM. The CDR3 runs 13 residues. V lost 2 bases, J lost 5 bases, and 2 bases stayed unmatched. The CDR3 here is CASSLETGYGYTF. The DNA of the CDR3 is TGTGCCAGCAGTTTAGAGACAGGGTATGGCTACACCTTC.

This clonotype has ten or more counts. The CDR3 DNA follows: TGTGCCATCGGCGGGGGCCCTGCCACAGATACGCAGTATTTT. Protein product: CAIGGGPATDTQYF. The chain carries TRBV10-3 and TRBJ2-3; tentative D call: TRBD2 (7 bases). Germline lookup yields CDR1 ENHRY and CDR2 SYGVKD. Trimming cost V 8 bases and J 2 bases, with 14 bases left between them. The CDR3 totals 14 residues.

This clonotype was observed many times. The rearrangement uses TRBV19 and TRBJ1-5, with unresolved D. The CDR3 covers 14 residues. Trimming cost V 3 bases and J 4 bases, with 10 bases left between them. From germline, CDR1 is LNHDA and CDR2 SQIVND (reference sequence). The CDR3 sequence: CASSMMSRNQPQHF. In DNA form, the CDR3 reads TGTGCCAGTAGTATGATGAGCCGTAATCAGCCCCAGCATTTT.

V gene TRBV10-3 combines with J gene TRBJ2-2; 12 nucleotides line up with TRBD2. Germline CDR1 is ENHRY and CDR2 is SYGVKD. The V segment lost 3 bases and the J segment 0 bases; nucleotides outside the gene matches: 8. CDR3 length: 19 residues. The CDR3 bases are TGTGCCATCAGTGATCGGAGGACTAGCGGGATTACGAACACCGGGGAGCTGTTTTTT. It encodes CAISDRRTSGITNTGELFF.

This clonotype was seen repeatedly, ten times or more. The chain links TRBV3-1 to TRBJ2-1, with 10 bases matching TRBD2. Trimming cost V 7 bases and J 4 bases; bases outside gene matches: 4. Germline V gene lookup returns CDR1 LGHDT and CDR2 YNNKEL (reference sequence). The CDR3 is made up of 14 amino acids. The CDR3 nucleotides read TGTGCCAGCAAACTAGCGGGGCGATACAATGAGCAGTTCTTC. This sequence encodes CASKLAGRYNEQFF.

In this sample, this clonotype turned up a few times. The chain carries TRBV7-3 and TRBJ2-1; TRBD1 aligns across 8 bases. Germline V lookup: CDR1 SGHTA, CDR2 FQGTGA. The junction had 6 bases not matched to a gene; V was cut back by 5 bases and J by 0 bases. The CDR3 has 16 residues. The CDR3 protein is CASSVTGGGSYNEQFF. The CDR3 nucleotides are TGTGCCAGCAGCGTTACAGGGGGAGGCTCCTACAATGAGCAGTTCTTC. Based on the CDR3 plus reference TRBV7-3 and TRBJ2-1, the full variable domain is GAGVSQTPSNKVTEKGKYVELRCDPISGHTALYWYRQSLGQGPEFLIYFQGTGAADDSGLPNDRFFAVRPEGSVSTLKIQRTERGDSAVYLCASSVTGGGSYNEQFFGPGTRLTVL.

This clonotype was observed a handful of times. The chain combines TRBV7-9 with TRBJ2-5; 10 bases agree with TRBD1. The V gene's germline CDR1 is SEHNR and CDR2 FQNEAQ (reference sequence). The CDR3 consists of 16 residues. V lost 5 bases and J lost 2; bases outside the gene matches: 8. The CDR3, as DNA: TGTGCCAGCAGCCAAAAGGGACAGGGGACTCAAGAGACCCAGTACTTC. Protein product: CASSQKGQGTQETQYF.

This clonotype was counted at least ten times. The gene calls are TRBV6-1 and TRBJ2-3; 11 nucleotides align to TRBD2. CDR1 is MNHNS and CDR2 is SASEGT in the germline V gene. V dropped 7 bases and J dropped 4; count of bases not matched to a gene: 7. The CDR3 extends over 15 amino acids. The CDR3 nucleotides are TGTGCCAGCAACGATCGACTAGCGGGATCAGATACGCAGTATTTT. Its translation is CASNDRLAGSDTQYF.

The V gene is TRBV15, the J gene TRBJ2-7; tentative D call: TRBD2 (6 bases). Trimming stripped 0 bases from V and 3 bases from J, with 15 bases between. From germline, CDR1 is LNHNV and CDR2 YYDKDF (reference sequence). There are 16 residues in the CDR3. CDR3: CATSRDRPRGNYEQYF. DNA for the CDR3: TGTGCCACCAGCAGAGACCGACCCCGGGGGAACTACGAGCAGTACTTC. The full variable domain, completed using reference TRBV15 and TRBJ2-7, is DAMVIQNPRYQVTQFGKPVTLSCSQTLNHNVMYWYQQKSSQAPKLLFHYYDKDFNNEADTPDNFQSRRPNTSFCFLDIRSPGLGDTAMYLCATSRDRPRGNYEQYFGPGTRLTVT.

This clonotype was observed a handful of times. This sequence joins TRBV19 and TRBJ1-1; 8 bases align to TRBD1. The ends lost 2 bases at V and 1 base at J; junction bases unmatched: 6. The CDR3 runs 16 residues. CDR1 is LNHDA, CDR2 SQIVND, per germline (reference sequence). The CDR3 sequence: CASSILRGQGNTEAFF. The CDR3 DNA sequence: TGTGCCAGTAGTATACTCAGGGGGCAAGGGAACACTGAAGCTTTCTTT.

The chain combines TRBV27 with TRBJ2-3; TRBD2 matches at 14 bases. The junction had 2 bases not matched to a gene; V was cut back by 0 bases and J by 6 bases. CDR3 length: 16 amino acids. Looked up from germline, CDR1 is MNHEY and CDR2 is SMNVEV (reference sequence). The CDR3 DNA is TGTGCCAGCAGTTTATCCCGGACTAGCGGGGGGGATACGCAGTATTTT. Protein: CASSLSRTSGGDTQYF.